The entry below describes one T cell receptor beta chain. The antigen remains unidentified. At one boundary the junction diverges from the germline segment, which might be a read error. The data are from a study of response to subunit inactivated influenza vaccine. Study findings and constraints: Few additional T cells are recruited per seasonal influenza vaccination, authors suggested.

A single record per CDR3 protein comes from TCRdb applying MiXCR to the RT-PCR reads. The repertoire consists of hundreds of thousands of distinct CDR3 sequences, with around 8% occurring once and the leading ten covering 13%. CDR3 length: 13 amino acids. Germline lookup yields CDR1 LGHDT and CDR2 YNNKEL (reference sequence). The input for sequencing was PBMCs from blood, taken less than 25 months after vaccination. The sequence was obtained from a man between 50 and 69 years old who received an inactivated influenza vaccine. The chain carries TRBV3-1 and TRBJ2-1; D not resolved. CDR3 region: CASGQVPAGEQFF. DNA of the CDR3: TGTGCCAGCGGCCAAGTACCCGCCGGTGAGCAGTTCTTC.